This entry features one TCR beta chain sequence. Its antigen is as yet unknown. The data belong to a study of cytomegalovirus exposure and HLA in healthy donors. Study outcomes and limitations: Presence/absence analyses assumed roughly uniform sequencing depth across donors. Sequence variants that were highly shared formed a cluster that was likely a sequencing artifact. Per published accounts, TCR beta sequences correctly predicted the HLA-A and HLA-B alleles of most subjects.

V gave up 0 bases and J gave up 6 bases, with 15 bases separating them. Germline lookup yields CDR1 LNHNV and CDR2 YYDKDF (reference sequence). The length of the CDR3 is 16 residues. The primer mix had 60 Vbeta and 13 Jbeta primers. The repertoire was sequenced with immunoSEQ multiplex PCR; TCRdb's copy has only in-frame clones and lacks some. The sample yields tens of thousands of clones, 90% to 95% seen once. The sequence was obtained from a woman aged 18-29 years in good health and CMV-seronegative. The V and J genes are TRBV15 and TRBJ2-1; D might be TRBD1 (5 bases). Source material: PBMCs. CDR3 in amino acids: CATSRDGQQVFNEQFF. CDR3 sequence (DNA): TGTGCCACCAGCAGAGACGGTCAACAGGTTTTCAATGAGCAGTTCTTC.